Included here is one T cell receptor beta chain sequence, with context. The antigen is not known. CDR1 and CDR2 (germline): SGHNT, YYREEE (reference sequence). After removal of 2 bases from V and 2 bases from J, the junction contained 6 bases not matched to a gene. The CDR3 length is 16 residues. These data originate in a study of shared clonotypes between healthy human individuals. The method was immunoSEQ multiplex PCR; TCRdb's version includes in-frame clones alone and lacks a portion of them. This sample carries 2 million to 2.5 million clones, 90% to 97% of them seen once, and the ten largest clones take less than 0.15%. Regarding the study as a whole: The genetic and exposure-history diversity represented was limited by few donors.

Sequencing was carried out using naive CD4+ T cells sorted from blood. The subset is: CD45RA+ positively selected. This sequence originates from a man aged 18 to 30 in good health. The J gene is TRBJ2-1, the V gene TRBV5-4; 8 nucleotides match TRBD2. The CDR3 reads CASSLGGLVTYNEQFF. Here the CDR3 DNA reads TGTGCCAGCAGCTTAGGGGGACTAGTGACCTACAATGAGCAGTTCTTC.